This T cell receptor beta chain originates from a study of T-cell reconstitution after alpha-beta-depleted transplantation in children. The germline V and J ends were trimmed by 3 bases and 0 bases, with 13 bases remaining between them. This CDR3 spans 16 amino acids. This clonotype was recorded many times. Its target is not known. Preparation of the TCRbeta library involved a method that used unique molecular identifiers. From the PCR reads, TCRdb called clonotypes with MiXCR, one entry per CDR3 protein. In the table there are about 260,000 distinct CDR3 sequences, 11% of which are singletons. General study points: About two months after transplant, alpha-beta T cells reportedly came from several hundred expanded graft clones. Recipient T cells and thymic progenitors that survived were the source of the high TCRbeta diversity seen at day 60 in some patients.

Sequencing was performed on peripheral blood, taken 180 days after TCRalphabeta/CD19-depleted stem cell transplant. The chain links TRBV12-3 or TRBV12-4 to TRBJ2-3; possibly TRBD1 or TRBD2 for D (6 bases each). The clonotype was recovered from a male patient between 2 and 9 years old who had a stem cell transplant for chronic granulomatous disease, so the T cells may come from the graft donor. The CDR3 nucleotides are TGTGCCAGCAGTTTCCTCCACGGGGGCAGCACAGATACGCAGTATTTT. It translates to CASSFLHGGSTDTQYF.